A single sample is the source of the 14 T cell receptor beta chains below, sequenced in a study of blood T cell repertoires in COVID-19. Sequencing used immunoSEQ multiplex PCR; TCRdb keeps in-frame clones, though not all of them. The table lists roughly 9,000 clones, approximately 88% of them singletons. Source material: peripheral blood. The receptors originated from a human donor in a cohort sampled during active COVID-19.

The chain is built from TRBV6-1 and TRBJ2-7, with D perhaps matching TRBD1 (6 bases). The CDR3 is made up of 12 amino acids. Between the trimmed V and J ends, which lost 3 bases and 12 bases, there was a span of 15 bases. Germline V gene lookup returns CDR1 MNHNS and CDR2 SASEGT. CDR3: CASSDTGFPLYF. The CDR3 DNA sequence: TGTGCCAGCAGTGATACAGGGTTCCCGCTGTACTTC.

In its sample, this clone was seen once. V and J are TRBV6-6 and TRBJ2-7; D is unclear. This CDR3 spans 11 amino acids. Looked up from germline, CDR1 is MNHNY and CDR2 is SVGAGI (reference sequence). The chain's CDR3 is CAVAVLGEQYF. As DNA, the CDR3 is TGTGCGGTGGCGGTGCTTGGCGAGCAGTACTTC.

The chain uses TRBV2 and TRBJ1-3; D not certain. Trimming removed 2 bases at V and 6 bases at J, with 11 bases between. CDR1 is SNHLY and CDR2 is FYNNEI in the germline V gene. This CDR3 is 14 amino acids long. CDR3 DNA sequence: TGTGCCAGCAGTGAAAGAGAGTTTTCAAACACCATATATTTT. This codes for CASSEREFSNTIYF.

This chain links TRBV28 with TRBJ1-1; D perhaps matches TRBD1 (5 bases). V lost 3 bases and J 6 bases, leaving 11 bases between the germline ends. Germline CDR1 MDHEN, CDR2 SYDVKM. This CDR3 spans 13 amino acids. The CDR3 sequence: CASSFAGPPEAFF. The CDR3 DNA reads TGTGCCAGCAGTTTTGCAGGGCCCCCTGAAGCTTTCTTT. The full variable domain, in which reference TRBV28 and TRBJ1-1 provide the parts outside the CDR3, is DVKVTQSSRYLVKRTGEKVFLECVQDMDHENMFWYRQDPGLGLRLIYFSYDVKMKEKGDIPEGYSVSREKKERFSLILESASTNQTSMYLCASSFAGPPEAFFGQGTRLTVV.

The chain combines TRBV5-6 with TRBJ1-4, with D unclear. In germline, CDR1 is SGHDT, CDR2 YYEEEE. The ends were cut back, 2 bases at V and 0 bases at J, with 5 bases in the middle. This CDR3 has 14 amino acids. CDR3 bases: TGTGCCAGCAGCTTACTGGCAACTAATGAAAAACTGTTTTTT. Translating gives CASSLLATNEKLFF.

The chain uses TRBV5-1 and TRBJ1-1; perhaps TRBD1 as D (6 bases). Germline V CDR1 and CDR2: SGHRS, YFSETQ. The V end was cut by 6 bases, the J end by 4 bases, with 16 bases between. The CDR3 consists of 14 residues. The CDR3 spells CASTPGERGTEAFF. Here the CDR3 DNA reads TGCGCCAGCACGCCAGGGGAGAGGGGCACTGAAGCTTTCTTT.

The chain links TRBV28 to TRBJ2-7, with 10 positions matching TRBD2. Trimming cost V 6 bases and J 0 bases; bases outside gene matches: 8. The V gene's germline CDR1 is MDHEN and CDR2 SYDVKM. The length of the CDR3 is 16 residues. CDR3 residues: CASRQRLAGSSYEQYF. CDR3 nucleotide sequence: TGTGCCAGCAGGCAAAGACTAGCGGGTAGCTCCTACGAGCAGTACTTC.

In this sample, this clone turned up a few times. The V and J genes are TRBV3-1 (or the pseudogene TRBV3-2) and TRBJ1-2; 10 bases map to TRBD1. This CDR3 is built from 15 residues. Germline CDR1 LGHDT, CDR2 YNNKEL (reference sequence). V shed 0 bases and J 8 bases; nucleotides not matched to a gene: 6. CDR3 nucleotides: TGTGCCAGCAGCCAAGATGTGGACAGGGGGAGGGGCTACACCTTC. Protein sequence: CASSQDVDRGRGYTF.

The rearrangement uses TRBV5-5 and TRBJ2-3, with 8 positions matching TRBD2. CDR1 and CDR2 from the germline V gene are SGHKS and YYEKEE (reference sequence). CDR3 length: 14 residues. The V segment lost 5 bases and the J segment 4 bases; nucleotides outside the gene matches: 6. DNA of the CDR3: TGTGCCAGCAGAATTAGCGGGAACTCAGATACGCAGTATTTT. This codes for CASRISGNSDTQYF.

V usage is TRBV10-1 and J usage is TRBJ2-1, with unresolved D. Germline V gene sequence: CDR1 WNHNN, CDR2 SYGVQD (reference sequence). This CDR3 is 14 amino acids long. Trimming cost V 3 bases and J 6 bases, with 12 bases left between them. The CDR3 spells CASSDQRAPNEQFF. CDR3 bases: TGCGCCAGCAGTGATCAGCGAGCCCCCAATGAGCAGTTCTTC.

The chain couples TRBV28 to TRBJ2-7, with 8 bases fitting TRBD2. Germline lookup yields CDR1 MDHEN and CDR2 SYDVKM. V was clipped by 2 bases and J by 0 bases; unmatched bases: 9. The CDR3 has 17 amino acids. The CDR3 loop is CASSLVTGRGFSYEQYF. CDR3 nucleotides: TGTGCCAGCAGTTTAGTGACCGGGAGGGGATTCTCCTACGAGCAGTACTTC.

The V gene is TRBV29-1, the J gene TRBJ2-7, with D tentatively TRBD1 (5 bases). Trimming removed 0 bases at V and 1 base at J, with 7 bases between. This CDR3 has 13 amino acids. Per the germline V gene, CDR1 is SQVTM and CDR2 is ANQGSEA. The CDR3 coding sequence is TGCAGCGTTGAAGATCAGGGTTCCTACGAGCAGTACTTC. It specifies CSVEDQGSYEQYF.

This clone has only one observation. The V gene is TRBV21-1, the J gene TRBJ1-1. TRBV21-1 is marked as a pseudogene. The CDR3 totals 14 residues. The CDR3 spells CASIYLKMNTEAFF. Written as DNA, the CDR3 is TGTGCCAGCATCTACCTCAAGATGAACACTGAAGCTTTCTTT.

J is TRBJ1-4 and V is TRBV29-1; D remains unclear. V was clipped by 6 bases and J by 0 bases, with 8 bases between them. The CDR3 has 13 amino acids. In germline, CDR1 is SQVTM, CDR2 ANQGSEA. The DNA of the CDR3 is TGCAGCGTCAGAGGGCCAACTAATGAAAAACTGTTTTTT. The encoded protein is CSVRGPTNEKLFF.